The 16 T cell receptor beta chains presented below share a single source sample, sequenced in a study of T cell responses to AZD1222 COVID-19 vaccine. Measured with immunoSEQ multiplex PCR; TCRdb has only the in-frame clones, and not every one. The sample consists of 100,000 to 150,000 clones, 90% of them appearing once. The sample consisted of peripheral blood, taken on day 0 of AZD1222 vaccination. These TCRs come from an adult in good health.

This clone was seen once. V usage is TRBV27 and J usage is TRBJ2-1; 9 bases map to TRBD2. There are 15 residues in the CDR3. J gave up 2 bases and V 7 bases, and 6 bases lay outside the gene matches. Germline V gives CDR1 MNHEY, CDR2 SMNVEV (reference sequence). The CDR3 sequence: CASIFAGGPYNEQFF. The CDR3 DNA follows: TGTGCCAGCATATTCGCGGGAGGGCCCTACAATGAGCAGTTCTTC.

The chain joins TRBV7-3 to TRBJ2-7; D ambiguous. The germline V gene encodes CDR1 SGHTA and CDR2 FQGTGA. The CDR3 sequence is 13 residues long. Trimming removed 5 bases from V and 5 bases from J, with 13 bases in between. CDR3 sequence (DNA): TGTGCCAGCAGCCTCGCCCCTGACGACGAGCAGTACTTC. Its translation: CASSLAPDDEQYF.

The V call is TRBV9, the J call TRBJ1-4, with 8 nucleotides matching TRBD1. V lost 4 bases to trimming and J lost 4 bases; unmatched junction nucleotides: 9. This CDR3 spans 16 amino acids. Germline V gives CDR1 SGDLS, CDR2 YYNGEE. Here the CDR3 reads CASSPARQGNNEKLFF. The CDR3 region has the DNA TGTGCCAGCAGCCCAGCCCGACAGGGGAATAATGAAAAACTGTTTTTT.

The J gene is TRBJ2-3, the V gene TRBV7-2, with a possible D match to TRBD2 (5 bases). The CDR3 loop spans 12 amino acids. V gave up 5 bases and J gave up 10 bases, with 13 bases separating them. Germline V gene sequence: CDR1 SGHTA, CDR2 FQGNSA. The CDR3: CASSPPGKAQYF. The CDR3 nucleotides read TGTGCCAGCAGCCCACCGGGAAAGGCGCAGTATTTT. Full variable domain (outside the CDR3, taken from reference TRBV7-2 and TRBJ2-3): GAGVSQSPSNKVTEKGKDVELRCDPISGHTALYWYRQSLGQGLEFLIYFQGNSAPDKSGLPSDRFSAERTGGSVSTLTIQRTQQEDSAVYLCASSPPGKAQYFGPGTRLTVL.

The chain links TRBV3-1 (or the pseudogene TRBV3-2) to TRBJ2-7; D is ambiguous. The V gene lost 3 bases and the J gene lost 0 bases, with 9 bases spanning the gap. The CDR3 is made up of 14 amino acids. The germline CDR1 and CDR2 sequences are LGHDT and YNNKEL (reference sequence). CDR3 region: CASSQGITSYEQYF. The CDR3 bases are TGTGCCAGCAGCCAGGGTATAACCTCCTACGAGCAGTACTTC.

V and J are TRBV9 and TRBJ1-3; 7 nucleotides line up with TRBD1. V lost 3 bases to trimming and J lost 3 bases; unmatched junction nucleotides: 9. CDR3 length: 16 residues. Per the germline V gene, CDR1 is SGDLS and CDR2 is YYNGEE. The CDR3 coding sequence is TGTGCCAGCAGCGCCGAACAGGGGATGGTTGGAAACACCATATATTTT. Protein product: CASSAEQGMVGNTIYF.

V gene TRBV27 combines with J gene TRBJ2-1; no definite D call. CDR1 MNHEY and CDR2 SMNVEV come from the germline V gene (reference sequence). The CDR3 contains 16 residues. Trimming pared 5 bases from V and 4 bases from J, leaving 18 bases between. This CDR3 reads CASSTRKGSSYNEQFF. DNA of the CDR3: TGTGCCAGCAGTACCCGTAAGGGCAGCTCGTACAATGAGCAGTTCTTC.

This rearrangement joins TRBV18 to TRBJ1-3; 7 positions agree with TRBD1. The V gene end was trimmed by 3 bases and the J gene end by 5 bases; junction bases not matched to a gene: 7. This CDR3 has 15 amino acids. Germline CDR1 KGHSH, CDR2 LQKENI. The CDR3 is CASSPNTGARNTIYF. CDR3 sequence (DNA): TGTGCCAGCTCACCCAATACAGGGGCCCGAAACACCATATATTTT. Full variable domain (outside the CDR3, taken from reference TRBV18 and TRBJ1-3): NAGVMQNPRHLVRRRGQEARLRCSPMKGHSHVYWYRQLPEEGLKFMVYLQKENIIDESGMPKERFSAEFPKEGPSILRIQQVVRGDSAAYFCASSPNTGARNTIYFGEGSWLTVV.

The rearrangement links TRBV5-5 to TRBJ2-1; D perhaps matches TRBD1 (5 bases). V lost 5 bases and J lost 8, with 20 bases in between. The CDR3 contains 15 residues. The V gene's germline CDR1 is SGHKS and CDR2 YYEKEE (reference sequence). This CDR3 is CASSLWGKGWDEQFF. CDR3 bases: TGTGCCAGCAGTCTATGGGGTAAGGGGTGGGATGAGCAGTTCTTC. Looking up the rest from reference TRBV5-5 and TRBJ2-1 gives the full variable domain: DAGVTQSPTHLIKTRGQQVTLRCSPISGHKSVSWYQQVLGQGPQFIFQYYEKEERGRGNFPDRFSARQFPNYSSELNVNALLLGDSALYLCASSLWGKGWDEQFFGPGTRLTVL.

This CDR3 is CASSSPGQGPYEQYF. The DNA for the CDR3 is TGTGCCAGCAGCTCCCCGGGACAGGGCCCCTACGAGCAGTACTTC. The chain joins TRBV5-4 to TRBJ2-7; 9 nucleotides match TRBD1. The CDR3 consists of 15 residues. Germline V gene sequence: CDR1 SGHNT, CDR2 YYREEE (reference sequence). The V gene end was trimmed by 3 bases and the J gene end by 2 bases; junction bases not matched to a gene: 6. Drawing the rest from reference TRBV5-4 and TRBJ2-7, the complete variable domain is ETGVTQSPTHLIKTRGQQVTLRCSSQSGHNTVSWYQQALGQGPQFIFQYYREEENGRGNFPPRFSGLQFPNYSSELNVNALELDDSALYLCASSSPGQGPYEQYFGPGTRLTVT.

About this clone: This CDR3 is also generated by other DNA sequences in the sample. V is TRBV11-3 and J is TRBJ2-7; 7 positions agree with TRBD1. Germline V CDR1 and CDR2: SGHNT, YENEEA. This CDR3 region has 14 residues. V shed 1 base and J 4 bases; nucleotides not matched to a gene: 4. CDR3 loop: CASSLGTGPYEQYF. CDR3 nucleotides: TGTGCCAGCAGCTTAGGGACAGGCCCTTACGAGCAGTACTTC.

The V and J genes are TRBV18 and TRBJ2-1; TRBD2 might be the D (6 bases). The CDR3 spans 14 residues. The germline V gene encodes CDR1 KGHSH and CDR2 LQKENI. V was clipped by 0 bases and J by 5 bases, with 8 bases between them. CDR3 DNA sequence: TGTGCCAGCTCACCACCTAGCGGAGACAATGAGCAGTTCTTC. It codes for CASSPPSGDNEQFF.

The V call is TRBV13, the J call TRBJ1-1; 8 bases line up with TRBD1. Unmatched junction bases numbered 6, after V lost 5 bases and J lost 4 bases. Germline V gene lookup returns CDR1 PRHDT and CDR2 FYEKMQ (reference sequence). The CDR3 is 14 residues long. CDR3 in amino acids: CASSIRGRGTEAFF. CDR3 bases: TGTGCCAGCAGCATCAGGGGGCGAGGCACTGAAGCTTTCTTT.

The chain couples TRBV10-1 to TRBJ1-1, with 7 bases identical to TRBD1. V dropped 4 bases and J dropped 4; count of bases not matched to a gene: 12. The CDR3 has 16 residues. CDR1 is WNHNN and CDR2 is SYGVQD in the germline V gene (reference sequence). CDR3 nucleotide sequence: TGCGCCAGCAGTGGGAATAGGGGACAGCCAGGCACTGAAGCTTTCTTT. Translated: CASSGNRGQPGTEAFF.

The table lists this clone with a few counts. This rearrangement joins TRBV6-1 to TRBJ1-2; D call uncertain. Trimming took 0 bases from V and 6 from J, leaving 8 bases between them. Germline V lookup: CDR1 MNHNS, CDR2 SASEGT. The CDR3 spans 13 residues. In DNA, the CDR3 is TGTGCCAGCAGTGAAGCTGAGTGGCATGGCTACACCTTC. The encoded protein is CASSEAEWHGYTF.

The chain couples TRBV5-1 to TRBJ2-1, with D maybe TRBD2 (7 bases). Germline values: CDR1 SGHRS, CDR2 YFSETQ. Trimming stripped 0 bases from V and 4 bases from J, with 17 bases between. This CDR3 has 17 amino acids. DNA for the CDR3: TGCGCCAGCAGCTTGGCCCGGGGGGCGGCCACTTACAATGAGCAGTTCTTC. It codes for CASSLARGAATYNEQFF.